The next 5 T cell receptor beta chains were all read from a single sample in a study of CD8 T cells in ankylosing spondylitis (dated by TCRdb to the late 2010s). The library was prepared using 5' RACE. These reads were obtained on an Illumina HiSeq 2500. TCRdb redid the processing of the public reads, applying fastp at Q25 and MiXCR, and retained in-frame beta chains. Identical CDR3 protein sequences are pooled into one entry, listed with their most common genes and DNA. This sample comprises about 220,000 distinct CDR3 sequences, more than 9% of them detected only once. About 19% of the sample lies in the top ten. Sequencing was carried out using blood, either unsorted or a sorted T cell fraction (not recorded which). Source of these receptors: a male donor with ankylosing spondylitis or in good health (not recorded which).

In its sample, this clonotype was seen many times. The V gene is TRBV20-1, the J gene TRBJ2-1; 7 bases align to TRBD2. This CDR3 contains 11 residues. CDR1 is DFQATT and CDR2 is SNEGSKA in the germline V gene (reference sequence). J lost 10 bases, V lost 4 bases, and 4 bases had no gene match. CDR3 bases: TGCAGTGCTATGGGACTAAGAGAGCAGTTCTTC. This translates into CSAMGLREQFF.

This rearrangement joins TRBV12-3 or TRBV12-4 to TRBJ1-1; TRBD1 aligns across 8 bases. V was pared by 3 bases and J by 1 base, with 7 bases of the junction left unmatched. The CDR3 loop spans 16 amino acids. Here the CDR3 reads CASSFRTGYGNTEAFF. Written as DNA, the CDR3 is TGTGCCAGCAGTTTTCGGACAGGGTACGGGAACACTGAAGCTTTCTTT.

This clonotype was seen more than once but under ten times. The rearrangement joins TRBV5-1 to TRBJ2-5; D is unclear. The ends were cut back, 3 bases at V and 5 bases at J, with 8 bases in the middle. The V gene's germline CDR1 is SGHRS and CDR2 YFSETQ. The CDR3 has 12 amino acids. CDR3 amino acids: CASSSMGETQYF. In DNA form, the CDR3 reads TGCGCCAGCAGCTCTATGGGGGAGACCCAGTACTTC.

The chain is built from TRBV30 and TRBJ2-3, with D maybe TRBD2 (5 bases). Deletions cut 5 bases from V and 3 bases from J, with 15 bases between. CDR1 and CDR2 (germline): GTSNPN, SVGIG (reference sequence). The length of the CDR3 is 14 residues. The CDR3 DNA is TGTGCCTGGGCTGAGGGCATTGAGACAGATACGCAGTATTTT. Translation: CAWAEGIETDTQYF.

At least ten counts were recorded for this clonotype. The J gene is TRBJ2-7, the V gene TRBV5-1; 8 bases align to TRBD1. The CDR3 totals 14 residues. The germline CDR1 and CDR2 sequences are SGHRS and YFSETQ. V was pared by 4 bases and J by 3 bases, with 6 bases of the junction left unmatched. In DNA form, the CDR3 reads TGCGCCAGCAGCGGACAGGGTAGGGGCTACGAGCAGTACTTC. Protein: CASSGQGRGYEQYF.